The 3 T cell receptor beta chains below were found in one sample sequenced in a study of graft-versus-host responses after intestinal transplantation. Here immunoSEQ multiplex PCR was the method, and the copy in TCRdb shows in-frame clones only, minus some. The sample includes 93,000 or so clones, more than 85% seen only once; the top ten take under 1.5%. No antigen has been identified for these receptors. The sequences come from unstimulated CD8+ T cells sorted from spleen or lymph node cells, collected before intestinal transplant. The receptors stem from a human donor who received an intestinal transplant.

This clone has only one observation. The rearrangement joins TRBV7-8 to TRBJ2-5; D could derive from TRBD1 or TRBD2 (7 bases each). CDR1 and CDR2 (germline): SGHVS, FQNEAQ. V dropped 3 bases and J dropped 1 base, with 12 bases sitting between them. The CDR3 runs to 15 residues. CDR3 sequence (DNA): TGTGCCAGCAGCTTGCAGGGGGGGGCCCAAGAGACCCAGTACTTC. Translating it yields CASSLQGGAQETQYF.

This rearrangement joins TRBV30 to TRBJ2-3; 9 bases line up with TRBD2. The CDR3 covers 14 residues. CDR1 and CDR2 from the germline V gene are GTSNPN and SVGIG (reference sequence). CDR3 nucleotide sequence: TGTGCTGGGCGGGGGGGGACTAGCACAGATACGCAGTATTTT. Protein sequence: CAGRGGTSTDTQYF.

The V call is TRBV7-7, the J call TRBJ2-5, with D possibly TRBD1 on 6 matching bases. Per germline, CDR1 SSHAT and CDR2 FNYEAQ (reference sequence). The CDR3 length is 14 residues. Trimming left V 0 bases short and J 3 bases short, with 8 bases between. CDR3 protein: CASSLAPGEETQYF. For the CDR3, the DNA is TGTGCCAGCAGCTTAGCCCCAGGGGAAGAGACCCAGTACTTC.